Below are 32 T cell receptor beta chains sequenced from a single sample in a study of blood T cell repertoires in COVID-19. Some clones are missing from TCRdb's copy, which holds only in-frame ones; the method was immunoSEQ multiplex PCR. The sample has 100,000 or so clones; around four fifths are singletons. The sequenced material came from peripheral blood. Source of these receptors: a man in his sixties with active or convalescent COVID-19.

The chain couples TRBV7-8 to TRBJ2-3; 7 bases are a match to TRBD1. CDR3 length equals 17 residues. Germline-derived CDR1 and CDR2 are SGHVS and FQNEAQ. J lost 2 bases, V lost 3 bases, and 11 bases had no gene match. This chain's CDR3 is CASSFLPGTDYTDTQYF. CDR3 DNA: TGTGCCAGCAGCTTTCTTCCTGGGACAGACTACACAGATACGCAGTATTTT.

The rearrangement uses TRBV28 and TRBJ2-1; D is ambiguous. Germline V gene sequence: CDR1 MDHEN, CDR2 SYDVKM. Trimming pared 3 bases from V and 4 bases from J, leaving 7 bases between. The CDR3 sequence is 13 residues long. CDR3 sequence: CASSLQEYNEQFF. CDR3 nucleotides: TGTGCCAGCAGTTTGCAGGAATACAATGAGCAGTTCTTC.

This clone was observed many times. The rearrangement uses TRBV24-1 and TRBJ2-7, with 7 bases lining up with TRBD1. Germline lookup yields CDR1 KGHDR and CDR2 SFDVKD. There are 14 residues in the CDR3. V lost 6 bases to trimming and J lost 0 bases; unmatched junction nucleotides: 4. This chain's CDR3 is CATSQAGGSYEQYF. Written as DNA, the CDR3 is TGTGCCACCAGTCAAGCAGGGGGCTCCTACGAGCAGTACTTC.

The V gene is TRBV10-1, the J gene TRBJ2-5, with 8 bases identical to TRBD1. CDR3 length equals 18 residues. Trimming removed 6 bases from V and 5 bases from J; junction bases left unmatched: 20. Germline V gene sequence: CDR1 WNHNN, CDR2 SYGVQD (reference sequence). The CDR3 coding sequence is TGCGCCAGCAGCGAGAGAATTGCTACAGGGGGGCACATGGAGACCCAGTACTTC. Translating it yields CASSERIATGGHMETQYF.

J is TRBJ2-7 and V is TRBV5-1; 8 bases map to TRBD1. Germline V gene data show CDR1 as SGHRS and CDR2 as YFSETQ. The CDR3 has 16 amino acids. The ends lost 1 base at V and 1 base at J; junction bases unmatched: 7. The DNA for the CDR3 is TGCGCCAGCAGCTTGTGGGGGACAGGCCAATCCTACGAGCAGTACTTC. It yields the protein CASSLWGTGQSYEQYF.

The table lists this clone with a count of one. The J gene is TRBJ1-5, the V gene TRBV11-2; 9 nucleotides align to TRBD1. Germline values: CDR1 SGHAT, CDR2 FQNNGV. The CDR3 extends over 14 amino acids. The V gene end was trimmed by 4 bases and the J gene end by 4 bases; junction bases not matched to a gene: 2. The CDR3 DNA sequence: TGTGCCAGCAGCTGGGGACAGGGTAATCAGCCCCAGCATTTT. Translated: CASSWGQGNQPQHF.

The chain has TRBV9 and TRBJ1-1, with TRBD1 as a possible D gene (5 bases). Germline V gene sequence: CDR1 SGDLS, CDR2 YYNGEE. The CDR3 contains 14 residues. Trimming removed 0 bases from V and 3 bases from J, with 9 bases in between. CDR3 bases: TGTGCCAGCAGCGTAGAGGTAGGGGACACTGAAGCTTTCTTT. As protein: CASSVEVGDTEAFF.

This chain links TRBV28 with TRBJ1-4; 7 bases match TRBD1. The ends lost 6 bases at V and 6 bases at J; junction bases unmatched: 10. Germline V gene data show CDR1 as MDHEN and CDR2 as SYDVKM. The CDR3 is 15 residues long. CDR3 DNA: TGTGCCAGCAGCAAACACACAGGGGTCGATGAAAAACTGTTTTTT. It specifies CASSKHTGVDEKLFF.

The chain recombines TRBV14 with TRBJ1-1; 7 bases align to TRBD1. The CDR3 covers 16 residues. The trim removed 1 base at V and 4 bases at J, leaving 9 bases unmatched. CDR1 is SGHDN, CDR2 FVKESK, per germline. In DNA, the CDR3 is TGTGCCAGCAGCCAAGTCCGCGGCCCAGGGGGCACTGAAGCTTTCTTT. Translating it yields CASSQVRGPGGTEAFF.

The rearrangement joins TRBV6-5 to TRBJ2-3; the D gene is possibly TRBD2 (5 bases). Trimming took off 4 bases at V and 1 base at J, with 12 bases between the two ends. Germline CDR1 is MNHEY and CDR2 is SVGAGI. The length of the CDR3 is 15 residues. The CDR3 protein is CASSSQRFGTDTQYF. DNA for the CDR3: TGTGCCAGCAGTTCACAGCGGTTCGGCACAGATACGCAGTATTTT.

This CDR3 reads CASSLGGGNTNEKLFF. In DNA form, the CDR3 reads TGTGCCAGCAGCTTAGGTGGGGGGAATACTAATGAAAAACTGTTTTTT. This rearrangement joins TRBV7-9 to TRBJ1-4; D perhaps matches TRBD1 (5 bases). Looked up from germline, CDR1 is SEHNR and CDR2 is FQNEAQ (reference sequence). Between the trimmed V and J ends, which lost 1 base and 2 bases, there was a span of 11 bases. There are 16 residues in the CDR3.

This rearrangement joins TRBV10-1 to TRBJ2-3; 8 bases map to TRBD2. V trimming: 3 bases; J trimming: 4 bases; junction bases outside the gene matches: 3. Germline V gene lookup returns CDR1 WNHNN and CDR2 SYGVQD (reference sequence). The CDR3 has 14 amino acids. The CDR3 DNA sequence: TGCGCCAGCAGTGATTCGGGACTAGCAGATACGCAGTATTTT. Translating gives CASSDSGLADTQYF.

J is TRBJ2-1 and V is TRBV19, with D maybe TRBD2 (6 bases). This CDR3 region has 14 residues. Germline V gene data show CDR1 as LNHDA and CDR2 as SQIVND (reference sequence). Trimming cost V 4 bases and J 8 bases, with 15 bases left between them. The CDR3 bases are TGTGCCAGTAGTAGCCGGATCCCGGGGGATGAGCAGTTCTTC. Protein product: CASSSRIPGDEQFF.

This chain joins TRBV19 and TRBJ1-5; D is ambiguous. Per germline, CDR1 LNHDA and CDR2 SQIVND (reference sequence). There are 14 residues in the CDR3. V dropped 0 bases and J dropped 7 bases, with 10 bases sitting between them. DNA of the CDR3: TGTGCCAGTAGTATAGAGGTTGAGGGCCAGCCCCAGCATTTT. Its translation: CASSIEVEGQPQHF.

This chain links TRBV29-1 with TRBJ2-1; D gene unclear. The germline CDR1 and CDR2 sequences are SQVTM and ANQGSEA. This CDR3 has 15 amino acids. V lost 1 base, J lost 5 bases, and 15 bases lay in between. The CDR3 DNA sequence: TGCAGCGTTGAAGGAGGAGAATTTAGGCACAATGAGCAGTTCTTC. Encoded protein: CSVEGGEFRHNEQFF.

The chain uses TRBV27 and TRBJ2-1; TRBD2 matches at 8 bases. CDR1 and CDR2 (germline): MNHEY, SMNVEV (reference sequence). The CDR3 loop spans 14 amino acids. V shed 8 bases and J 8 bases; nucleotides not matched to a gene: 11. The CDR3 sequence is CASGGLAPHDEQFF. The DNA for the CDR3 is TGTGCCAGCGGTGGACTAGCCCCCCACGATGAGCAGTTCTTC.

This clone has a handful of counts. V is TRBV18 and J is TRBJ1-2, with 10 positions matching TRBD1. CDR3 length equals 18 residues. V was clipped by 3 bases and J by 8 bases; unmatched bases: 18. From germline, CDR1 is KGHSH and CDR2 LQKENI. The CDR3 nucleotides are TGTGCCAGCTCACCCAACCCCATGACAGGGGGCGCAGCTCGCGGCTACACCTTC. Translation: CASSPNPMTGGAARGYTF.

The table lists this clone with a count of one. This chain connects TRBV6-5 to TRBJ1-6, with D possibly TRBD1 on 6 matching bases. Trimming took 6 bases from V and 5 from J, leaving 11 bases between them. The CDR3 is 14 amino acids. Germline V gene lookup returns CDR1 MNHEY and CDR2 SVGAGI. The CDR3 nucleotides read TGTGCCAGCAGGGGTGGACAGCATAATTCACCCCTCCACTTT. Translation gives CASRGGQHNSPLHF.

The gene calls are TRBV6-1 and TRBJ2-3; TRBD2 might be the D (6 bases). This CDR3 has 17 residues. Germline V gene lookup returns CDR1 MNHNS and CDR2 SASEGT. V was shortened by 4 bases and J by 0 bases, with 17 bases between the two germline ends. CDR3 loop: CASSVRRASVSTDTQYF. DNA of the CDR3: TGTGCCAGCAGTGTAAGAAGAGCTAGCGTAAGCACAGATACGCAGTATTTT.

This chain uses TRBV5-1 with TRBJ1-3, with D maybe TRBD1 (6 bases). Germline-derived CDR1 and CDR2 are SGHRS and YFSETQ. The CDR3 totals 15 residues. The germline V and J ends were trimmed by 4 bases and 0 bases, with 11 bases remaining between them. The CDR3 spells CASSPQGHSGNTIYF. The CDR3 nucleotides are TGCGCCAGCAGCCCACAGGGCCACTCTGGAAACACCATATATTTT.

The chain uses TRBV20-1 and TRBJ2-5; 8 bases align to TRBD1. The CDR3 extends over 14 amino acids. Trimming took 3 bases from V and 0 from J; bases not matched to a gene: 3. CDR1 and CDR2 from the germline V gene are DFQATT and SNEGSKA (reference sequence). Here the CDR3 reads CSASGQGNQETQYF. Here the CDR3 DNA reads TGCAGTGCTAGTGGACAGGGAAACCAAGAGACCCAGTACTTC.

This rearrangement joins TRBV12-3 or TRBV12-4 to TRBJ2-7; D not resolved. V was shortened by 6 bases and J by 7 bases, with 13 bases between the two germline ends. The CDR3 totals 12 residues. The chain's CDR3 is CASSPPSREQYF. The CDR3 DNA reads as TGTGCCAGCAGCCCCCCGTCTCGGGAGCAGTACTTC.

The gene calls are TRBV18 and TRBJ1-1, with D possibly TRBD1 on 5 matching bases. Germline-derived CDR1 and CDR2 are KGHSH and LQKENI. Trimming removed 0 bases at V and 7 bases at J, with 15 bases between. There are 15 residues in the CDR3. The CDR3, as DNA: TGTGCCAGCTCACCACCGGAGGGCACGAGGGGTGAAGCTTTCTTT. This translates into CASSPPEGTRGEAFF.

The CDR3 region is CASRPGLANTGELFF. Here the CDR3 DNA reads TGTGCCAGCAGGCCGGGACTTGCGAACACCGGGGAGCTGTTTTTT. The V and J genes are TRBV28 and TRBJ2-2; perhaps TRBD2 as D (6 bases). Germline CDR1 and CDR2: MDHEN and SYDVKM. Trimming stripped 6 bases from V and 0 bases from J, with 11 bases between. The length of the CDR3 is 15 residues.

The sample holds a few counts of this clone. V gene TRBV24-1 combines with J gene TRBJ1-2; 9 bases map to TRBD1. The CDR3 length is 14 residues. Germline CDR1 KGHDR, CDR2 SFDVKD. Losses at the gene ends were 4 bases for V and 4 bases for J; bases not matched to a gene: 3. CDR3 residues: CATSEPTGGYGYTF. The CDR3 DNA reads TGTGCCACCAGTGAGCCGACAGGGGGCTATGGCTACACCTTC.

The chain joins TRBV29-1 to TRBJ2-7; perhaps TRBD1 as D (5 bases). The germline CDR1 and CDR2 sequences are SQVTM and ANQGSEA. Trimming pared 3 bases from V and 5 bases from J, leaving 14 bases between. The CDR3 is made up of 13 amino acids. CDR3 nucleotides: TGCAGCGTTGAGGATGCAGGGTCAAACGAGCAGTACTTC. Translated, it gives CSVEDAGSNEQYF.

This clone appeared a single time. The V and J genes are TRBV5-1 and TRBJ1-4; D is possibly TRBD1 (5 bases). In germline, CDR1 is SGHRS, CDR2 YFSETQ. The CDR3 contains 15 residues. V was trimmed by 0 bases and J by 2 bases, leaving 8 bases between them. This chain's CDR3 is CASSLVGATNEKLFF. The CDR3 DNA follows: TGCGCCAGCAGCTTGGTAGGGGCCACTAATGAAAAACTGTTTTTT.

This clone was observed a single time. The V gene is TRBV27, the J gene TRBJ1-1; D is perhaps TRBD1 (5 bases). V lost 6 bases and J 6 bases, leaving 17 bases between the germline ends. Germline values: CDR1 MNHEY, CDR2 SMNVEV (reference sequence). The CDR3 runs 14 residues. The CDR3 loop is CASRDPGPGPEAFF. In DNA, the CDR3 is TGTGCCAGCAGAGACCCGGGCCCAGGGCCTGAAGCTTTCTTT.

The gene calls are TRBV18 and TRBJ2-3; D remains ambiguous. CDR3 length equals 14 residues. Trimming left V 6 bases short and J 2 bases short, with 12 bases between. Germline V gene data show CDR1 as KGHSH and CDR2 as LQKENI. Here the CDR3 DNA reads TGTGCCAGCTCGTCAAAACTACCCACAGATACGCAGTATTTT. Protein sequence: CASSSKLPTDTQYF.

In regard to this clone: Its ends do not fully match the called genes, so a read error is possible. The CDR3 nucleotides read TGCAGCGTCGAAGACAGACAGAAAGCTTTCTTT. As protein: CSVEDRQKAFF. V gene TRBV29-1 combines with J gene TRBJ1-1; D is perhaps TRBD1 (5 bases). Germline V CDR1 and CDR2: SQVTM, ANQGSEA. This CDR3 spans 11 amino acids. Filled out from reference TRBV29-1 and TRBJ1-1, the complete variable domain reads SAVISQKPSRDICQRGTSLTIQCQVDSQVTMMFWYRQQPGQSLTLIATANQGSEATYESGFVIDKFPISRPNLTFSTLTVSNMSPEDSSIYLCSVEDRQKAFFGQGTRLTVV.

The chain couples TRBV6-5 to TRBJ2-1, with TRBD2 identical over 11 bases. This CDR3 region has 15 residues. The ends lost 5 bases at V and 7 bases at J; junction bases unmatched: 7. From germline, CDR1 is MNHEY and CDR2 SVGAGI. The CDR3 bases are TGTGCCAGCAGTACCCCGGGACTAGCGGATAATGAGCAGTTCTTC. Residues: CASSTPGLADNEQFF.

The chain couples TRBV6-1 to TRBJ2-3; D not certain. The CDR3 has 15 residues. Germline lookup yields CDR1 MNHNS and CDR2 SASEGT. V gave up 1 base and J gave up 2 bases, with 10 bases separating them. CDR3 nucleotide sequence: TGTGCCAGCAGTGAAGGGCTAGTCGCCACAGATACGCAGTATTTT. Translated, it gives CASSEGLVATDTQYF.